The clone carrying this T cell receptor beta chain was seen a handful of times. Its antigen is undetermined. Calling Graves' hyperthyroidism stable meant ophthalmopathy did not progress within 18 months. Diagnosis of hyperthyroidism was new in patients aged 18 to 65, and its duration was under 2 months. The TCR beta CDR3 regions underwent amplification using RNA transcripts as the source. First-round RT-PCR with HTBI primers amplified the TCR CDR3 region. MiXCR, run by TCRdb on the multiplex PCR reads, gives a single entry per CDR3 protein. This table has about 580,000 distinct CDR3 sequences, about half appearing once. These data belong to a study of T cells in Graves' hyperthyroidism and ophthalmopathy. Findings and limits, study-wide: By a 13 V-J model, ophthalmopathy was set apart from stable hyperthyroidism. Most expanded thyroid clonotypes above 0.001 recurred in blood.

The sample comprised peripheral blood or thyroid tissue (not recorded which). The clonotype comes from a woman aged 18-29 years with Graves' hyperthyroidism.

CDR3 sequence reads: CASSQDWASDQETQYF. Here the CDR3 DNA reads TGTGCCAGCAGCCAAGATTGGGCTAGCGACCAAGAGACCCAGTACTTC. The V gene is TRBV3-1, the J gene TRBJ2-5, with TRBD2 as a possible D gene (6 bases). The germline V gene encodes CDR1 LGHDT and CDR2 YNNKEL (reference sequence). The CDR3 runs to 16 residues. Trimming shortened V by 0 bases and J by 0 bases, and 11 bases separated the two germline ends.